One and the same sample provided the 11 T cell receptor beta chains below, sequenced in a study of blood T cell repertoires in COVID-19. Repertoires were generated with immunoSEQ multiplex PCR, while TCRdb's copy carries only in-frame clones and drops some. The sample has 200,000 to 250,000 clones, 87% seen once; the top ten hold about a tenth. What was sequenced was PBMCs or T cells enriched from blood (not recorded which). The receptors were gathered from a man younger than 35 with acute COVID-19.

This clone was found once. This chain joins TRBV6-4 and TRBJ1-5; the D gene is possibly TRBD1 (6 bases). CDR3 size: 17 residues. V lost 2 bases and J 1 base, leaving 15 bases between the germline ends. Germline V gene lookup returns CDR1 MRHNA and CDR2 SNTAGT. The CDR3: CASSDRRTDTSNQPQHF. The CDR3 nucleotides are TGTGCCAGCAGTGACCGTAGGACAGACACGAGCAATCAGCCCCAGCATTTT.

This clone was picked up a small number of times. The rearrangement joins TRBV2 to TRBJ1-2, with D perhaps TRBD1 (6 bases). The CDR3 totals 13 residues. V was shortened by 7 bases and J by 12 bases, with 21 bases between the two germline ends. Germline CDR1 and CDR2: SNHLY and FYNNEI. This CDR3 is CASTTTGQGGNTF. The CDR3, as DNA: TGTGCCAGCACAACAACGGGACAAGGGGGTAACACCTTC.

This chain uses TRBV10-3 with TRBJ2-7; 9 bases line up with TRBD2. This CDR3 has 15 residues. After removal of 0 bases from V and 6 bases from J, the junction contained 6 bases not matched to a gene. Looked up from germline, CDR1 is ENHRY and CDR2 is SYGVKD. The CDR3 sequence: CAISESGLAGSEQYF. CDR3 bases: TGTGCCATCAGTGAGTCCGGTCTAGCGGGATCCGAGCAGTACTTC.

A few counts support this clone. This rearrangement joins TRBV4-3 to TRBJ1-3; D is unclear. Germline assignment: CDR1 LGHNA and CDR2 YSLEER. The V gene lost 0 bases and the J gene lost 0 bases, with 6 bases spanning the gap. The CDR3 totals 15 residues. As DNA, the CDR3 is TGCGCCAGCAGCCAAGATTACTACTCTGGAAACACCATATATTTT. As protein: CASSQDYYSGNTIYF.

The genes are TRBV7-3 and TRBJ1-1; 8 bases line up with TRBD1. Losses at the gene ends were 4 bases for V and 2 bases for J; bases not matched to a gene: 3. CDR1 SGHTA and CDR2 FQGTGA come from the germline V gene. This CDR3 spans 14 amino acids. CDR3 in amino acids: CASSSGQGNTEAFF. In nucleotides, the CDR3 is TGTGCCAGCAGCTCTGGACAGGGTAACACTGAAGCTTTCTTT.

This clone was picked up one time. This sequence joins TRBV28 and TRBJ1-2; D uncertain. Trimming cost V 6 bases and J 5 bases, with 13 bases left between them. Per the germline V gene, CDR1 is MDHEN and CDR2 is SYDVKM. There are 13 residues in the CDR3. In nucleotides, the CDR3 is TGTGCCAGCAGCTCCTTTGGTAGTTATGGCTACACCTTC. Its protein is CASSSFGSYGYTF.

The chain uses TRBV28 and TRBJ1-4; D might be TRBD1 (5 bases). This CDR3 region has 14 residues. Germline CDR1 reads MDHEN; CDR2 reads SYDVKM. V lost 8 bases and J lost 2, with 12 bases in between. This CDR3 reads CASGQGGTNEKLFF. The CDR3 nucleotides are TGTGCCAGCGGTCAGGGCGGTACTAATGAAAAACTGTTTTTT.

This sequence joins TRBV6-4 and TRBJ2-3, with 8 bases aligning to TRBD2. The CDR3 runs to 14 residues. The V gene's germline CDR1 is MRHNA and CDR2 SNTAGT. V was clipped by 3 bases and J by 2 bases; unmatched bases: 1. The CDR3 nucleotides are TGTGCCAGCAGTGAGCGGGAGGACACAGATACGCAGTATTTT. Translating gives CASSEREDTDTQYF.

The chain links TRBV28 to TRBJ2-7; 12 bases are a match to TRBD1. The CDR3 runs to 16 residues. The J segment lost 0 bases and the V segment lost 6 bases, leaving 6 bases of the junction unmatched. The germline CDR1 and CDR2 sequences are MDHEN and SYDVKM. The CDR3 sequence: CASRGTGGSGSYEQYF. The CDR3 coding sequence is TGTGCCAGCAGGGGGACAGGGGGCTCCGGCTCCTACGAGCAGTACTTC.

J is TRBJ2-3 and V is TRBV11-2; 15 positions agree with TRBD2. The CDR3 is 17 amino acids. Trimming cost V 4 bases and J 5 bases; bases outside gene matches: 7. Germline CDR1 reads SGHAT; CDR2 reads FQNNGV. The CDR3, as DNA: TGTGCCAGCAGCTACGGACTAGCGGGAGGGCCGAAAGATACGCAGTATTTT. The encoded protein is CASSYGLAGGPKDTQYF.

The rearrangement joins TRBV30 to TRBJ1-1, with 9 bases aligning to TRBD1. Looked up from germline, CDR1 is GTSNPN and CDR2 is SVGIG (reference sequence). This CDR3 has 16 residues. Unmatched junction bases numbered 11, after V lost 5 bases and J lost 1 base. The chain's CDR3 is CAWGGWTGAGNTEAFF. CDR3 nucleotide sequence: TGTGCCTGGGGGGGGTGGACAGGGGCAGGGAACACTGAAGCTTTCTTT. Filled out from reference TRBV30 and TRBJ1-1, the complete variable domain reads SQTIHQWPATLVQPVGSPLSLECTVEGTSNPNLYWYRQAAGRGLQLLFYSVGIGQISSEVPQNLSASRPQDRQFILSSKKLLLSDSGFYLCAWGGWTGAGNTEAFFGQGTRLTVV.